The rows below give T cell receptor beta chains drawn from one sample of a study of cytomegalovirus exposure and HLA in healthy donors. Clones were sequenced by immunoSEQ multiplex PCR, and TCRdb holds only the in-frame ones, with some missing. The repertoire holds roughly 150,000 clones, with approximately 84% as singletons. Input material: PBMCs. All receptors derive from a man aged 25-45 years in good health and CMV-seropositive. Each CDR3 is given with its conserved first and last residue. A D gene is named only where the DNA matches it firmly. Size is omitted from some rows. Given values are once, few, many or a class for expanded clones.

v_call: TRBV11-1
d_call: .
clone_size: .
j_call: TRBJ2-7
cdr3_aa: CASSPRRRSTTPYEQYF
cdr3_nt: TGTGCCAGCAGCCCCCGCCGGCGTTCGACTACCCCCTACGAGCAGTACTTC

v_call: TRBV11-1
d_call: TRBD1
clone_size: .
j_call: TRBJ1-2
cdr3_aa: CASSPGQGAYGYTF
cdr3_nt: TGTGCCAGCAGCCCCGGACAGGGGGCCTATGGCTACACCTTC

v_call: TRBV2
d_call: TRBD2
clone_size: .
j_call: TRBJ2-1
cdr3_aa: CARSSGPMDNEQFF
cdr3_nt: TGTGCCAGGTCTAGCGGACCCATGGACAATGAGCAGTTCTTC

v_call: TRBV6-4
d_call: TRBD1
clone_size: many
j_call: TRBJ2-2
cdr3_aa: CASSPGQGDTGELFF
cdr3_nt: TGTGCCAGCAGCCCGGGACAGGGGGACACCGGGGAGCTGTTTTTT

v_call: TRBV9
d_call: TRBD1
clone_size: .
j_call: TRBJ2-3
cdr3_aa: CASSVGVTGGADTQYF
cdr3_nt: TGTGCCAGCAGCGTAGGGGTGACAGGGGGCGCAGATACGCAGTATTTT

v_call: TRBV4-3
d_call: .
clone_size: .
j_call: TRBJ1-6
cdr3_aa: CASSQDHGRGIDYNSPLHF
cdr3_nt: TGCGCCAGCAGCCAAGATCATGGCAGAGGGATTGATTATAATTCACCCCTCCACTTT

v_call: TRBV18
d_call: .
clone_size: .
j_call: TRBJ2-5
cdr3_aa: CASSPGMEVETQYF
cdr3_nt: TGTGCCAGCTCACCGGGTATGGAGGTGGAGACCCAGTACTTC

v_call: TRBV7-3
d_call: TRBD2
clone_size: .
j_call: TRBJ2-1
cdr3_aa: CASSPLAGGSRNEQFF
cdr3_nt: TGTGCCAGCAGCCCCCTAGCGGGAGGCTCCCGGAATGAGCAGTTCTTC

v_call: TRBV2
d_call: .
clone_size: once
j_call: TRBJ1-5
cdr3_aa: CASSESGFGNQPQHF
cdr3_nt: TGTGCCAGCAGTGAATCGGGGTTTGGCAATCAGCCCCAGCATTTT

v_call: TRBV7-6
d_call: .
clone_size: .
j_call: TRBJ2-3
cdr3_aa: CASSLALASGSTDTQYF
cdr3_nt: TGTGCCAGCAGCTTAGCGCTGGCTTCGGGTAGCACAGATACGCAGTATTTT

v_call: TRBV19
d_call: .
clone_size: once
j_call: TRBJ2-3
cdr3_aa: CASKTLDPSDTQYF
cdr3_nt: TGTGCCTCCAAGACTCTCGACCCATCAGATACGCAGTATTTT

v_call: TRBV19
d_call: .
clone_size: once
j_call: TRBJ2-3
cdr3_aa: CASSPGAGDTQYF
cdr3_nt: TGTGCCAGTAGTCCCGGAGCGGGAGATACGCAGTATTTT

v_call: TRBV19
d_call: TRBD1
clone_size: .
j_call: TRBJ2-3
cdr3_aa: CASTTPGTDTDTQYF
cdr3_nt: TGTGCCAGTACGACTCCCGGGACAGACACAGATACGCAGTATTTT

v_call: TRBV5-1
d_call: .
clone_size: .
j_call: TRBJ1-6
cdr3_aa: CASSLVPPTFGSPLHF
cdr3_nt: TGCGCCAGCAGCTTGGTTCCCCCCACTTTTGGTTCACCCCTCCACTTT

v_call: TRBV5-3
d_call: .
clone_size: .
j_call: TRBJ2-7
cdr3_aa: CARSLAKVTGVYYYEQYF
cdr3_nt: TGTGCCAGAAGCTTGGCCAAAGTCACGGGGGTGTATTACTACGAGCAGTACTTC

v_call: TRBV6-1
d_call: TRBD1
clone_size: .
j_call: TRBJ2-1
cdr3_aa: CASWGGTGGINEQFF
cdr3_nt: TGTGCCAGCTGGGGGGGGACAGGGGGAATTAATGAGCAGTTCTTC

v_call: TRBV2
d_call: TRBD2
clone_size: .
j_call: TRBJ2-3
cdr3_aa: CASSGLAGRGTDTQYF
cdr3_nt: TGTGCCAGCAGCGGACTAGCGGGACGGGGCACAGATACGCAGTATTTT

v_call: TRBV7-2
d_call: TRBD1
clone_size: .
j_call: TRBJ1-1
cdr3_aa: CASSRGQGNTEAFF
cdr3_nt: TGTGCCAGCAGCCGGGGACAGGGAAACACTGAAGCTTTCTTT

v_call: TRBV29-1
d_call: TRBD1
clone_size: few
j_call: TRBJ1-4
cdr3_aa: CSVDSGTGEVEKLFF
cdr3_nt: TGCAGCGTTGATTCCGGGACAGGGGAGGTTGAAAAACTGTTTTTT

v_call: TRBV2
d_call: TRBD1
clone_size: .
j_call: TRBJ1-4
cdr3_aa: CASSDTGGPTNEKLFF
cdr3_nt: TGTGCCAGCAGTGATACAGGGGGCCCAACTAATGAAAAACTGTTTTTT

v_call: TRBV28
d_call: TRBD2
clone_size: .
j_call: TRBJ2-3
cdr3_aa: CASSLPSWTSGRPSTDTQYF
cdr3_nt: TGTGCCAGCAGTTTACCGTCCTGGACTAGCGGGAGGCCGAGCACAGATACGCAGTATTTT

v_call: TRBV11-3
d_call: TRBD2
clone_size: .
j_call: TRBJ2-2
cdr3_aa: CASSPGGGNTGELFF
cdr3_nt: TGTGCCAGCAGCCCCGGGGGGGGGAACACCGGGGAGCTGTTTTTT

v_call: TRBV25-1
d_call: .
clone_size: .
j_call: TRBJ2-1
cdr3_aa: CASSQIGSSYNEQFF
cdr3_nt: TGTGCCAGCTCCCAGATAGGGAGCTCCTACAATGAGCAGTTCTTC

v_call: TRBV7-9
d_call: TRBD1
clone_size: few
j_call: TRBJ2-1
cdr3_aa: CASSSIRGTGGYQFF
cdr3_nt: TGTGCCAGCAGCTCGATTCGGGGGACAGGGGGTTACCAGTTCTTC

v_call: TRBV27
d_call: TRBD2
clone_size: .
j_call: TRBJ2-1
cdr3_aa: CASSSGLAGNKEQFF
cdr3_nt: TGTGCCAGCAGCTCCGGATTAGCGGGAAATAAGGAGCAGTTCTTC

v_call: TRBV2
d_call: .
clone_size: .
j_call: TRBJ1-1
cdr3_aa: CASSDEQGTEAFF
cdr3_nt: TGTGCCAGCAGTGATGAGCAGGGCACTGAAGCTTTCTTT

v_call: TRBV2
d_call: .
clone_size: .
j_call: TRBJ2-2
cdr3_aa: CASMPETGELFF
cdr3_nt: TGTGCCAGCATGCCCGAGACCGGGGAGCTGTTTTTT

v_call: TRBV7-9
d_call: .
clone_size: .
j_call: TRBJ2-1
cdr3_aa: CASAGVSYNEQFF
cdr3_nt: TGTGCCAGCGCAGGGGTCTCCTACAATGAGCAGTTCTTC

v_call: TRBV5-1
d_call: .
clone_size: .
j_call: TRBJ2-5
cdr3_aa: CASSFNRETQYF
cdr3_nt: TGCGCCAGCAGCTTTAACAGGGAGACCCAGTACTTC

v_call: TRBV27
d_call: TRBD1
clone_size: .
j_call: TRBJ1-1
cdr3_aa: CASSSFRTGSVSAFF
cdr3_nt: TGTGCCAGCAGTTCGTTCCGGACAGGGTCTGTGTCGGCTTTCTTT

v_call: TRBV10-2
d_call: .
clone_size: .
j_call: TRBJ1-1
cdr3_aa: CASSEIRNTEAFF
cdr3_nt: TGCGCCAGCAGTGAAATTCGGAACACTGAAGCTTTCTTT

v_call: TRBV5-1
d_call: TRBD2
clone_size: .
j_call: TRBJ2-1
cdr3_aa: CASSLGLAGAYNEQFF
cdr3_nt: TGCGCCAGCAGCTTGGGACTAGCGGGAGCCTACAATGAGCAGTTCTTC

v_call: TRBV27
d_call: .
clone_size: .
j_call: TRBJ1-5
cdr3_aa: CASSLWAGGNQPQHF
cdr3_nt: TGTGCCAGCAGTTTATGGGCGGGGGGCAATCAGCCCCAGCATTTT

v_call: TRBV6-5
d_call: TRBD1
clone_size: .
j_call: TRBJ1-2
cdr3_aa: CASSFSGQGYGYTF
cdr3_nt: TGTGCCAGCAGTTTCTCGGGACAGGGGTATGGCTACACCTTC

v_call: TRBV11-3
d_call: TRBD2
clone_size: .
j_call: TRBJ2-7
cdr3_aa: CASSLDIRLAGSWEQYF
cdr3_nt: TGTGCCAGCAGCTTAGATATAAGACTAGCGGGTAGCTGGGAGCAGTACTTC

v_call: TRBV9
d_call: .
clone_size: .
j_call: TRBJ1-1
cdr3_aa: CASSVVPENTEAFF
cdr3_nt: TGTGCCAGCAGCGTAGTCCCAGAGAACACTGAAGCTTTCTTT

v_call: TRBV21-1
d_call: .
clone_size: .
j_call: TRBJ2-7
cdr3_aa: CASSKDRFLGPSSYYEQYF
cdr3_nt: TGTGCCAGCAGCAAAGACCGTTTTCTAGGACCGTCTAGCTACTACGAGCAGTACTTC

v_call: TRBV5-1
d_call: TRBD1
clone_size: .
j_call: TRBJ2-2
cdr3_aa: CASSVGQASNTGELFF
cdr3_nt: TGCGCCAGCAGCGTCGGACAGGCCTCGAACACCGGGGAGCTGTTTTTT

v_call: TRBV19
d_call: TRBD1
clone_size: .
j_call: TRBJ2-3
cdr3_aa: CASSRGGFGDTQYF
cdr3_nt: TGTGCCAGTAGCCGAGGGGGCTTTGGTGATACGCAGTATTTT

v_call: TRBV29-1
d_call: TRBD1
clone_size: few
j_call: TRBJ1-1
cdr3_aa: CSVEHGGGGTEAFF
cdr3_nt: TGCAGCGTTGAACACGGAGGGGGCGGAACTGAAGCTTTCTTT

v_call: TRBV15
d_call: .
clone_size: .
j_call: TRBJ1-1
cdr3_aa: CATSRDIGEGTEAFF
cdr3_nt: TGTGCCACCAGCAGAGATATAGGGGAAGGGACTGAAGCTTTCTTT

v_call: TRBV18
d_call: TRBD1
clone_size: .
j_call: TRBJ1-2
cdr3_aa: CASSPTGNDYGYTF
cdr3_nt: TGTGCCAGCTCGCCGACAGGGAACGACTATGGCTACACCTTC

v_call: TRBV5-1
d_call: TRBD2
clone_size: once
j_call: TRBJ2-1
cdr3_aa: CASSLRASGAGNEQFF
cdr3_nt: TGCGCCAGCAGCTTGAGGGCTAGCGGGGCCGGCAATGAGCAGTTCTTC

v_call: TRBV18
d_call: .
clone_size: .
j_call: TRBJ2-5
cdr3_aa: CASSPQTTEQETQYF
cdr3_nt: TGTGCCAGCTCACCCCAAACGACAGAACAAGAGACCCAGTACTTC

v_call: TRBV18
d_call: .
clone_size: few
j_call: TRBJ1-1
cdr3_aa: CASSPVAEKVNTEAFF
cdr3_nt: TGTGCCAGCTCACCTGTAGCAGAAAAGGTGAACACTGAAGCTTTCTTT

v_call: TRBV27
d_call: TRBD2
clone_size: .
j_call: TRBJ2-1
cdr3_aa: CASSFWAGTSGRLINEQFF
cdr3_nt: TGTGCCAGCAGTTTTTGGGCCGGGACTAGCGGGAGGTTAATCAATGAGCAGTTCTTC

v_call: TRBV7-6
d_call: .
clone_size: few
j_call: TRBJ2-3
cdr3_aa: CASSLRPQPSTRYTDTQYF
cdr3_nt: TGTGCCAGCAGCTTAAGGCCCCAACCCTCGACTAGGTACACAGATACGCAGTATTTT

v_call: TRBV5-1
d_call: .
clone_size: .
j_call: TRBJ2-3
cdr3_aa: CASSLRGGEDTQYF
cdr3_nt: TGCGCCAGCAGCTTGAGGGGGGGGGAAGATACGCAGTATTTT

v_call: TRBV4-1
d_call: TRBD2
clone_size: .
j_call: TRBJ2-2
cdr3_aa: CASSQALAGADGELFF
cdr3_nt: TGCGCCAGCAGCCAAGCTCTAGCGGGAGCGGACGGGGAGCTGTTTTTT

v_call: TRBV2
d_call: .
clone_size: .
j_call: TRBJ2-2
cdr3_aa: CASSAQRYGELFF
cdr3_nt: TGTGCCAGCAGTGCGCAGCGGTACGGGGAGCTGTTTTTT

v_call: TRBV6-1
d_call: .
clone_size: .
j_call: TRBJ1-5
cdr3_aa: CASSDFSGKSHQPQHF
cdr3_nt: TGTGCCAGCAGTGACTTCTCAGGCAAATCCCATCAGCCCCAGCATTTT

v_call: TRBV18
d_call: TRBD2
clone_size: .
j_call: TRBJ2-3
cdr3_aa: CASSPTTLAGTDTQYF
cdr3_nt: TGTGCCAGCTCACCTACCACACTAGCGGGCACAGATACGCAGTATTTT

v_call: TRBV27
d_call: TRBD1
clone_size: .
j_call: TRBJ2-7
cdr3_aa: CASSSWTGGFGEQYF
cdr3_nt: TGTGCCAGCAGTTCGTGGACAGGGGGTTTTGGCGAGCAGTACTTC

v_call: TRBV12-2
d_call: .
clone_size: .
j_call: TRBJ2-5
cdr3_aa: CASRLCGLAGAYQETQYF
cdr3_nt: TGTGCAAGTCGCTTGTGCGGACTAGCGGGAGCGTACCAAGAGACCCAGTACTTC

v_call: TRBV2
d_call: TRBD1
clone_size: .
j_call: TRBJ1-2
cdr3_aa: CASSPRQGRSDGYTF
cdr3_nt: TGTGCCAGCAGCCCTCGACAGGGAAGATCTGATGGCTACACCTTC

v_call: TRBV27
d_call: TRBD2
clone_size: .
j_call: TRBJ2-3
cdr3_aa: CASRIAGVTDTQYF
cdr3_nt: TGTGCCAGCAGGATCGCGGGGGTCACAGATACGCAGTATTTT

v_call: TRBV29-1
d_call: TRBD2
clone_size: once
j_call: TRBJ2-3
cdr3_aa: CSVGGLAAGTDTQYF
cdr3_nt: TGCAGTGTAGGGGGACTAGCGGCTGGCACAGATACGCAGTATTTT

v_call: TRBV4-2
d_call: TRBD1
clone_size: .
j_call: TRBJ2-3
cdr3_aa: CASSPRTGGGRDTQYF
cdr3_nt: TGTGCCAGCAGCCCGCGGACAGGGGGGGGCAGGGATACGCAGTATTTT

v_call: TRBV10-3
d_call: .
clone_size: once
j_call: TRBJ2-2
cdr3_aa: CAIRGPGVLGRTGELFF
cdr3_nt: TGTGCCATCAGGGGGCCTGGCGTCCTGGGGAGGACCGGGGAGCTGTTTTTT